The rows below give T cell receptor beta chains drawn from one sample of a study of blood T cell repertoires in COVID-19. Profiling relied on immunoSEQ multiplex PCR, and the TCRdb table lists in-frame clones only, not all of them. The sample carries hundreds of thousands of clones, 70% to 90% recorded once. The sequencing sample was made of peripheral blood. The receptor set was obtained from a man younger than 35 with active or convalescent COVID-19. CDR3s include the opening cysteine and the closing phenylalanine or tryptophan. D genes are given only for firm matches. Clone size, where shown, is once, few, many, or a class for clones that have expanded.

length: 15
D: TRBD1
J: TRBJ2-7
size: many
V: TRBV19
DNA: TGTGCCAGTACCTCAGGTGGACAGGGTGTACACGAGCAGTACTTC
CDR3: CASTSGGQGVHEQYF

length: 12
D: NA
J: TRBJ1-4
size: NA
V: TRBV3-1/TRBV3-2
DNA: TGTGCCAGCAGCCAGAGGGGGGAAAAACTGTTTTTT
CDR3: CASSQRGEKLFF

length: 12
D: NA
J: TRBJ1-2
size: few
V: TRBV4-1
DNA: TGCGCCAGCAGCCAAGAGCGAAGTGGCTACACCTTC
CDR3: CASSQERSGYTF

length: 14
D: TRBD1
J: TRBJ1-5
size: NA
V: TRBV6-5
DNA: TGTGCCAGCCGGGACAGCAATAGCAATCAGCCCCAGCATTTT
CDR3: CASRDSNSNQPQHF

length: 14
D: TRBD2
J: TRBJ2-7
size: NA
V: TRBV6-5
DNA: TGTGCCAGCAGCAAACTAGCGGACTCCTACGAGCAGTACTTC
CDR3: CASSKLADSYEQYF

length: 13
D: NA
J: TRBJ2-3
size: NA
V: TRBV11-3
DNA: TGTGCCAGCAGCTTAGTATCGGCAGATACGCAGTATTTT
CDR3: CASSLVSADTQYF

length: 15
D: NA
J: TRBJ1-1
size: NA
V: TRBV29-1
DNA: TGCAGCGTTTTGGCTCAGGGAATGGCGAACACTGAAGCTTTCTTT
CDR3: CSVLAQGMANTEAFF

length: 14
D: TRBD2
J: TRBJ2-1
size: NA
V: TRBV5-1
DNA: TGCGCCAGCAGCTTGGAGACTAGCGGCAATGAGCAGTTCTTC
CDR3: CASSLETSGNEQFF

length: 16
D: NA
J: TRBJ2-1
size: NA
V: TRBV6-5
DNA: TGTGCCAGCAGTTACTCTCGAGCGGCCTCCTACAATGAGCAGTTCTTC
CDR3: CASSYSRAASYNEQFF

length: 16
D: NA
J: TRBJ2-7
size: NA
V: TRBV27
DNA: TGTGCCAGCAGCCTATTCTCACTAGACACTCCTTACGAGCAGTACTTC
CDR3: CASSLFSLDTPYEQYF

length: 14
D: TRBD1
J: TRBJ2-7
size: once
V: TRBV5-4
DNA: TGTGCCAGCAGACCGGGACAGGGGGCCTACGAGCAGTACTTC
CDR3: CASRPGQGAYEQYF

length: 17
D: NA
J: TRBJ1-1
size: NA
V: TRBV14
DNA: TGTGCCAGCAGCCAAGGAGAGGGAGCGAGTCTGAACACTGAAGCTTTCTTT
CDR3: CASSQGEGASLNTEAFF

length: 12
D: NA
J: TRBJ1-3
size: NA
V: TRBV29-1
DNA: TGCAGCATGAGGACAGTTGGAAACACCATATATTTT
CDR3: CSMRTVGNTIYF

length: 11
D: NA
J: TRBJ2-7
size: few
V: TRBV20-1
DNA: TGCAGTGCTAGAGATCAGCAGGTACCGTACTTC
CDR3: CSARDQQVPYF

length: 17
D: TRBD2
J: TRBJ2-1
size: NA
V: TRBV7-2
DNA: TGTGCCAGCAGCTTAATGGGGACTAGCGGGATCACCGATGAGCAGTTCTTC
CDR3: CASSLMGTSGITDEQFF

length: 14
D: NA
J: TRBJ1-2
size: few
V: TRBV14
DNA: TGTGCCAGCAGCCCAGGACAGAACCTCTATGGCTACACCTTC
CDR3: CASSPGQNLYGYTF

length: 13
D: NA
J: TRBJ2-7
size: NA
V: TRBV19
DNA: TGTGCCAGTAGTTACAGGGCTAAGGACGAGCAGTACTTC
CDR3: CASSYRAKDEQYF

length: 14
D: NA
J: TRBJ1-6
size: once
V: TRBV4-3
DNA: TGCGCCAGCAGCCAAAACCGGTATAATTCACCCCTCCACTTT
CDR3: CASSQNRYNSPLHF

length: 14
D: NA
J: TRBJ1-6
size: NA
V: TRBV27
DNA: TGTGCCAGCAGTATACAGGGCCCTAATTCACCCCTCCACTTT
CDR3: CASSIQGPNSPLHF

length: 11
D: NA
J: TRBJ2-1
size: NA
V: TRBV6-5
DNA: TGTGCCAGCAGACTCCGGGACTTGCAGTTCTTC
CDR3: CASRLRDLQFF

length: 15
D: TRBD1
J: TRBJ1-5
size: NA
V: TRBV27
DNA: TGTGCCAGCAGTTCTATGGGACAGGCAGGGCAGCCCCAGCATTTT
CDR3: CASSSMGQAGQPQHF

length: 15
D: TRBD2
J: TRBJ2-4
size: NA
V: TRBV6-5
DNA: TGTGCCAGCAGTTACCTTAGCGGGAGAAAAAACATTCAGTACTTC
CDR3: CASSYLSGRKNIQYF

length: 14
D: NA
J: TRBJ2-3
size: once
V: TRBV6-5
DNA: TGTGCCAGCAGAACAGGGTTGTCGCAAGATACGCAGTATTTT
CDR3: CASRTGLSQDTQYF

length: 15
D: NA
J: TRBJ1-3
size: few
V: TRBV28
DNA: TGTGCCAGCAGTTCTCAGGAATCGTGGGGAAACACCATATATTTT
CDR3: CASSSQESWGNTIYF

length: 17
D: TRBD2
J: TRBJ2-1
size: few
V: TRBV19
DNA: TGTGCCAGTAAATCCGGCCGAGCGGGATCCATAAACAATGAGCAGTTCTTC
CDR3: CASKSGRAGSINNEQFF

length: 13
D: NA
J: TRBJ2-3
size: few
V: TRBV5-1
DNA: TGCGCCAGCCTCAACCCCGGGGAGGATACGCAGTATTTT
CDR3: CASLNPGEDTQYF

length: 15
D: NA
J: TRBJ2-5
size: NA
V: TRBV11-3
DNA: TGTGCCAGCAGCTTAGATGGGGCGGGGCAAGAGACCCAGTACTTC
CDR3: CASSLDGAGQETQYF